This T cell receptor (beta chain) was found in a study of read filtering for tumor transcriptome and immune sequencing (dated by TCRdb to the early 2020s). Concerning the study at large: The cohort consisted of 17 to 20 male and under 15 female patients, with a mean age of approximately 66 years and an age range of about 47 to 90. A main aim was a read-filtering strategy for immune repertoire data, specifically whether clonotypes supported by a single read should be removed. The study compared TCR repertoires from targeted immune repertoire sequencing and bulk whole-transcriptome sequencing run on the same bone marrow samples. TCR-region mapped reads per sample ranged from about 4 to 10.27 million with IR-seq versus only about 85 to 1273 with RNA-seq. After DNase treatment, whole-transcriptome libraries were prepared using the TruSeq RNA Access Library Prep Kit. By revised international staging, roughly 8 patients were R-ISS I, 16 were R-ISS II and about 7 were R-ISS III. Study-wide conclusions, independent of this receptor: In IR-seq, approximately 80% of clonotypes but approximately 3.8% of total reads were represented by single-read clonotypes, whereas in RNA-seq, 74.6% of clonotypes and approximately 45% of reads were represented by single-read clonotypes. The sorted CD138-negative fraction was composed of a mixed bone marrow immune population rather than of purified T cells. Compared with RNA-seq, IR-seq captured clonotypes at much greater depth and more reliably, and a smaller IR-seq throughput was enough to identify most of the shared clonotypes. Removing single-read clonotypes increased the correlation between IR-seq and RNA-seq shared clonotype proportions.

The CDR3 starts with the cysteine, ends with the phenylalanine, and has 14 residues. Just the 42-base CDR3 DNA is kept, in frame starting at base 1. CDR1 is given as MDHEN and CDR2 as SYDVKM, both from the germline V gene. TCR libraries were built from approximately 400 ng RNA with the Immunoverse kit, using molecular barcoded adaptors covering alpha/delta and beta/gamma chains. TCR library preparation used the same RNA that went into transcriptome sequencing. Sequencing of the TCR libraries was done on an Illumina HiSeq 4000 with 2 x 150 cycles. Under the source paper's analysis protocol: Using MiXCR, which included quality filtering and error correction, TCR reads were aligned to human V, D, J and C references and then assembled into CDR3 clonotypes. Clonotype counts and gene usage diversity were analyzed with the tcR package in R. For inspection of raw mapping reads, RNA-seq reads were mapped by STAR aligner version 2.5.3a onto GRCh37 of the human genome. IR-seq fastq files were randomly downsampled with Seqtk 1.3 to test the effect of sequencing depth on detected clonotypes. In TCRdb, the public reads were trimmed at Q25 with fastp and aligned with MiXCR, with productive beta chains retained. Each entry is one CDR3 protein sequence, shown with its most common DNA and genes. TCRdb assigned the V and J calls; the authors' analysis was not used. The sample yields about 24,000 distinct CDR3 sequences; 20% to 25% were counted once. The top ten clonotypes cover about a sixth of the sample.

Bone marrow was sampled from every patient at the time of active disease. Ficoll-Hypaque density gradient centrifugation was used to isolate the bone marrow mononuclear cells. CD138-negative cells were obtained by negative selection after labeling with CD138 magnetic microbeads on a MACS separator, removing myeloma plasma cells. Flow cytometry with CD138 antibodies on an Attune NxT was used to check how pure the isolated cells were. TRIzol reagent was used to extract total RNA, and a NanoDrop spectrophotometer was used to quantify the extracted RNA. Paired RNA-seq and IR-seq were performed on each patient's CD138-negative bone marrow sample. This clonotype has just one count. Its antigen remains unidentified. This may come from a read error, since a much larger clone is one base off.

Recombination connected TRBV28 to TRBJ1-5; 7 middle bases align to TRBD1. This clonotype originated in a donor aged 40 or older with multiple myeloma. The sample was a population of CD138-negative cells sorted from bone marrow. Reading the label with the study, this specimen's cell subset or site is: bone marrow mononuclear cells depleted of CD138+ plasma/myeloma cells by negative magnetic selection. The base sequence is TGTGCCAGCAGTCGACCCAGGGGGAATCAGCCCCTGCATTTT. Protein translation: CASSRPRGNQPLHF.